The sequence of this T cell receptor (beta chain) was determined in a study of cytomegalovirus exposure and HLA in healthy donors. V gave up 4 bases and J gave up 0 bases, with 7 bases separating them. The V gene's germline CDR1 is MGHDK and CDR2 SYGVNS. The CDR3 has 14 amino acids. PCR primers comprised 60 Vbeta and 13 Jbeta primers. The data were produced by immunoSEQ multiplex PCR, yet TCRdb's version contains in-frame clones alone and is incomplete. This sample's table has about 33,000 clones. Sequenced sample: PBMCs. J is TRBJ2-1 and V is TRBV25-1, with TRBD2 as a possible D gene (6 bases). The clonotype originates from a man in his forties in good health and CMV-seronegative. The CDR3 bases are TGTGCCAGCAGTGGCGGGGCCTCCTACAATGAGCAGTTCTTC. It translates to CASSGGASYNEQFF.